The present entry profiles one T cell receptor (beta chain) with its context. Antigen: not known. The sample is drawn from a study of cytomegalovirus exposure and HLA in healthy donors. In the study overall: Assignment to the Caucasian-associated ancestry cluster applied to less than 85% of the 300 to 500 genotyped donors.

V gave up 0 bases and J gave up 3 bases, with 14 bases separating them. The CDR3 runs 16 residues. Germline assignment: CDR1 MGHRA and CDR2 YSYEKL. Regarding the study as a whole: Rarity characterized most TCR sequences, yet some public TCRs appeared in many donors. DRB1 showed the most TCR associations and HLA-C the fewest in a later analysis, as rates varied by HLA locus.

Amplification used 60 Vbeta primers and 13 Jbeta primers. Clones were read by immunoSEQ multiplex PCR, and TCRdb kept only the in-frame ones, dropping some. The sample includes about 190,000 clones, roughly four fifths of them seen just once. The sequence was obtained from a woman in her twenties or thirties in good health and CMV-seropositive. The sample comprised PBMCs. V gene TRBV4-1 combines with J gene TRBJ1-2; D is unclear. CDR3 residues: CASSQDRNKGDYGYTF. The CDR3 coding sequence is TGCGCCAGCAGCCAAGATCGGAACAAGGGAGACTATGGCTACACCTTC.